Sequencing of this T cell receptor beta chain was carried out in a study of PD-1 blockade in mismatch repair-deficient tumors. Study-wide background: Enrolled about 2013-2017, patients had progressing, pretreated mismatch repair-deficient cancers of about a dozen types. Regarding the study as a whole: Tumor-resident clones, often undetectable pretreatment in blood, expanded then contracted after pembrolizumab.

Concerning this clone: The antigen remains unidentified.

The method was immunoSEQ multiplex PCR; TCRdb's version includes in-frame clones alone and lacks a portion of them. The table shows approximately 130,000 clones, with around 83% occurring only once. The V and J ends lost 2 bases and 0 bases respectively, with 14 bases between them. From germline, CDR1 is MGHRA and CDR2 YSYEKL. The CDR3 consists of 17 residues. This TCR was recovered from an adult with mismatch repair-deficient cancer. The gene calls are TRBV4-1 and TRBJ1-5; possible D gene TRBD1, 6 bases. The sequencing here drew on peripheral blood, taken 44 weeks after starting pembrolizumab. The CDR3 loop is CASSQKGDAYSNQPQHF. CDR3 nucleotide sequence: TGCGCCAGCAGCCAAAAGGGGGACGCTTATAGCAATCAGCCCCAGCATTTT.